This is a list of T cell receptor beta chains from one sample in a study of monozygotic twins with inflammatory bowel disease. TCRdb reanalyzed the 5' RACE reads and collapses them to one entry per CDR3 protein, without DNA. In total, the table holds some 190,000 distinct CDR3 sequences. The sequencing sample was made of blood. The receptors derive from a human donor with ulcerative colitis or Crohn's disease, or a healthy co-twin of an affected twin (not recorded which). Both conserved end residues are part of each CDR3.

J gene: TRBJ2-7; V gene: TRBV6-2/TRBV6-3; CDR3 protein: CASSYSRARLAGAYEQYF
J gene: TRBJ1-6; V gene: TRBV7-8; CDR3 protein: CASSLEVSASPLHF
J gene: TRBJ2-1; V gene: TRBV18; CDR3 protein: CASSPGVNNEQFF
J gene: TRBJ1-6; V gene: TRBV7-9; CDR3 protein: CASSPSRGIVNNSPLHF
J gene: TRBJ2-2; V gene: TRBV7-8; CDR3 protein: CASSFGPANTGELFF
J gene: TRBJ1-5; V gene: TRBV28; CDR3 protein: CASSGDSNQPQHF
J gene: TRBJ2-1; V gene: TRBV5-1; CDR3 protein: CASSLATSGSNEQFF
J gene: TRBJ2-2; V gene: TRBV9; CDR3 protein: CASSVAVAGNGELFF
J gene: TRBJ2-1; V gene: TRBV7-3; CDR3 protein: CASSLEGSRSGNEQFF
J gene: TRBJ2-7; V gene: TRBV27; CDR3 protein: CASSRQGINEQYF
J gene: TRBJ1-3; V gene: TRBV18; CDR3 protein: CASSPKDGGNTIYF
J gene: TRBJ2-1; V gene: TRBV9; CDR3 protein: CASSGNNEQFF
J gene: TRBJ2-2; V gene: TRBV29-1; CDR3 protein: CSVEAGQRRTGELFF
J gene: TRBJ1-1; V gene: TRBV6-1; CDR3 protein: CASSKGTEAFF
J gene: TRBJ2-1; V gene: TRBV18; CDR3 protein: CVSSPSANNEQFF
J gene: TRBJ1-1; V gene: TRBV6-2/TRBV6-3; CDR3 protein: CASRDTGTEAFF
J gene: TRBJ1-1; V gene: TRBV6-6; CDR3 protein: CASSRTGEREAFF
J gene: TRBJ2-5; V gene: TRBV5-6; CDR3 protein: CASSPGQVQETQYF
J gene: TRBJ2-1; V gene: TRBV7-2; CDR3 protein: CASSPRGALYNEQFF
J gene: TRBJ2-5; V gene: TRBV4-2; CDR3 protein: CASSQVSKQETQYF
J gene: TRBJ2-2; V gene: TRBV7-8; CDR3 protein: CASSLAGGKNGELFF
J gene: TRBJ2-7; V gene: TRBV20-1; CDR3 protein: CSARANVIRYEQYF
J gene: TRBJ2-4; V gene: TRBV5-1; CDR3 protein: CASSPPDKNIQYF
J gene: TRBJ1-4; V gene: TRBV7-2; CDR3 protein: CASGAGLNEKLFF
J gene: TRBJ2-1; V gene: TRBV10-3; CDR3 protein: CAISKPGTNGASNEQFF
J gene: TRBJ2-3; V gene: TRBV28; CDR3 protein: CASGNVLAVPTDTQYF
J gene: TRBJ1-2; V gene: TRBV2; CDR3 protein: CASSEVAAGDAYGYTF
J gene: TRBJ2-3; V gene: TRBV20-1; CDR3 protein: CSARRGSPTDTQYF
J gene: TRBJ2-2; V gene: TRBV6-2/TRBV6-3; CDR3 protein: CASSRRRGGELFF
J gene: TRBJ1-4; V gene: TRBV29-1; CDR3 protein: CSVGAITAEKLFF
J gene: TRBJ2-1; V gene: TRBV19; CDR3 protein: CASNSGRAPGEGQFF
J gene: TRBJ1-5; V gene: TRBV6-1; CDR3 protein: CASSPADGSNQPQHF
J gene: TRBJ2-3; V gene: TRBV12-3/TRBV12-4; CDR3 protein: CASSDTGFPDTQYF
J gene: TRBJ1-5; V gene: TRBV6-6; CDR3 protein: CASSYENQPQHF
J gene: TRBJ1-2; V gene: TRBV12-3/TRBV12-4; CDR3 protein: CASSLLGGKYGYTF
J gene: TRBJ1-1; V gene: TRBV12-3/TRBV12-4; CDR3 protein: CASSLKGGTEAFF
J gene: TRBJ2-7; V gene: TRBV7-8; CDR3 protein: CASSFRTEQYF
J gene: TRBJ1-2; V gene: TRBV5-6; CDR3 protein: CASSPYDGATRGYTF
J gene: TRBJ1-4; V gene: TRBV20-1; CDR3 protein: CSARDRGEKLFF
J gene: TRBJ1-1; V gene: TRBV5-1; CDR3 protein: CASSLDRDTEAFF
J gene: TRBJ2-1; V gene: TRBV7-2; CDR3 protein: CASSLHSDEQFF
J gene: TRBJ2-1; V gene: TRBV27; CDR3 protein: CASSLSRGPRRSSYNEQFF